These 4 T cell receptor beta chains came from one sample sequenced in a study of T cells in localized non-small cell lung cancer. Data came from immunoSEQ multiplex PCR; TCRdb stores just in-frame clones and leaves some out. The sample lists roughly 1,500 clones, 33% occurring once. The source was normal lung tissue next to the tumor, collected before any cancer treatment. These receptors all stem from a man aged 40 to 70 with stage I lung adenocarcinoma.

This clone was seen more than once but under ten times. The V gene is TRBV19, the J gene TRBJ1-2; 7 bases agree with TRBD1. V lost 3 bases, J lost 3 bases, and 4 bases stayed unmatched. The CDR3 sequence is 14 residues long. Germline values: CDR1 LNHDA, CDR2 SQIVND (reference sequence). The CDR3 spells CASSIDRDYYGYTF. In DNA, the CDR3 is TGTGCCAGTAGTATCGACAGGGACTACTATGGCTACACCTTC. The whole variable domain, remainder taken from reference TRBV19 and TRBJ1-2, is DGGITQSPKYLFRKEGQNVTLSCEQNLNHDAMYWYRQDPGQGLRLIYYSQIVNDFQKGDIAEGYSVSREKKESFPLTVTSAQKNPTAFYLCASSIDRDYYGYTFGSGTRLTVV.

This clone has only a few counts. The junction does not match germline at one end; this may be a read error. This chain joins TRBV15 and TRBJ1-1; 7 positions match TRBD1. Germline-derived CDR1 and CDR2 are LNHNV and YYDKDF (reference sequence). The CDR3 extends over 14 amino acids. The CDR3 reads CASSLGRGSTEAFF. Written as DNA, the CDR3 is TGTGCCAGCAGCTTGGGCAGGGGGAGCACTGAAGCTTTCTTT.

V usage is TRBV11-3 and J usage is TRBJ1-1, with D possibly TRBD1 on 5 matching bases. Trimming pared 2 bases from V and 3 bases from J, leaving 10 bases between. From germline, CDR1 is SGHNT and CDR2 YENEEA. The CDR3 spans 14 residues. Here the CDR3 reads CASSLTGADTEAFF. CDR3 bases: TGTGCCAGCAGCTTAACAGGAGCTGACACTGAAGCTTTCTTT.

J is TRBJ2-7 and V is TRBV11-3; perhaps TRBD1 as D (6 bases). Trimming left V 1 base short and J 4 bases short, with 23 bases between. Germline V gene sequence: CDR1 SGHNT, CDR2 YENEEA. The CDR3 spans 18 residues. The CDR3 reads CASSLVGNLGHAPYEQYF. In DNA form, the CDR3 reads TGTGCCAGCAGCTTAGTCGGGAATTTGGGACACGCTCCTTACGAGCAGTACTTC.